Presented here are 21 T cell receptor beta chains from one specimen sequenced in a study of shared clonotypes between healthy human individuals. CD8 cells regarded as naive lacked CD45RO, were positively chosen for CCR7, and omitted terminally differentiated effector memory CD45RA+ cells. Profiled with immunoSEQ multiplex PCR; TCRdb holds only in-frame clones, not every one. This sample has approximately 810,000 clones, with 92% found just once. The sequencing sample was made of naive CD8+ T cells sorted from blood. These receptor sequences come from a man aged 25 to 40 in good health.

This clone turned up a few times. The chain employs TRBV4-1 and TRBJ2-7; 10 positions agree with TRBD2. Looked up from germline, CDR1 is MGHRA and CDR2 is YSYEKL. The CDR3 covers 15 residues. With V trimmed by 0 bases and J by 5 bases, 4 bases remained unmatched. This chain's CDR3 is CASSQDLGLADEQYF. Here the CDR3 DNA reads TGCGCCAGCAGCCAAGATCTAGGACTAGCGGACGAGCAGTACTTC.

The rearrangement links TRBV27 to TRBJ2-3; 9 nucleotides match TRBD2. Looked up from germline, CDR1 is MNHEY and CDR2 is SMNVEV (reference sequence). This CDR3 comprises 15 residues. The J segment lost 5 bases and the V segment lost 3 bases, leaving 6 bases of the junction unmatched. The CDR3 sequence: CASSFLAGDEDTQYF. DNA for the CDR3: TGTGCCAGCAGTTTTTTAGCGGGAGATGAAGATACGCAGTATTTT.

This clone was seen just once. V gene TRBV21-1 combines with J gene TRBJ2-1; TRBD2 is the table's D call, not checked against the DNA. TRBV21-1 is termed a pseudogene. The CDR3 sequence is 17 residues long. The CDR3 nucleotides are TGTGCCAGCAGCTCCCGTTCGACTGGCGGGAGGTGGAATGAGCAGTTCTTC. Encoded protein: CASSSRSTGGRWNEQFF.

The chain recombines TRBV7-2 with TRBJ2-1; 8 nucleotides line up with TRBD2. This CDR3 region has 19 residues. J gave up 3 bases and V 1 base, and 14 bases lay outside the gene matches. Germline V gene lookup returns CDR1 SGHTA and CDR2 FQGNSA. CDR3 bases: TGTGCCAGCAGCTTAGATGGTAGTGCGGGAGGACTAATCTACAATGAGCAGTTCTTC. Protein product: CASSLDGSAGGLIYNEQFF.

CDR3 sequence: CASSLPQNLLYGYTF. DNA of the CDR3: TGTGCCAGCAGCTTGCCACAGAACCTGCTCTATGGCTACACCTTC. The rearrangement joins TRBV7-9 to TRBJ1-2; D remains ambiguous. V lost 3 bases, J lost 4 bases, and 15 bases lay in between. In germline, CDR1 is SEHNR, CDR2 FQNEAQ (reference sequence). The CDR3 has 15 residues.

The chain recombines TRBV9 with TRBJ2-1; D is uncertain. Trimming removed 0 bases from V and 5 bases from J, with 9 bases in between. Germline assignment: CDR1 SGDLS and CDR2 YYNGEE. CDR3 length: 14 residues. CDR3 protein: CASSVVDRDNEQFF. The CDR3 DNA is TGTGCCAGCAGCGTAGTCGATAGAGACAATGAGCAGTTCTTC.

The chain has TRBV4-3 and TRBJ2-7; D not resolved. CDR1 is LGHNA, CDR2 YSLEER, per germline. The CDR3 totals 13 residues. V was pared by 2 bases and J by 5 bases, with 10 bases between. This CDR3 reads CASSQRREDEQYF. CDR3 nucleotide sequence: TGCGCCAGCAGCCAAAGGAGAGAGGACGAGCAGTACTTC.

The CDR3 bases are TGTGCCAGCAGTCCCGGGACTAGTTTCACAGATACGCAGTATTTT. It translates to CASSPGTSFTDTQYF. The chain joins TRBV6-5 to TRBJ2-3, with 8 bases aligning to TRBD2. Germline-derived CDR1 and CDR2 are MNHEY and SVGAGI. The V gene end was trimmed by 5 bases and the J gene end by 2 bases; junction bases not matched to a gene: 6. There are 15 residues in the CDR3.

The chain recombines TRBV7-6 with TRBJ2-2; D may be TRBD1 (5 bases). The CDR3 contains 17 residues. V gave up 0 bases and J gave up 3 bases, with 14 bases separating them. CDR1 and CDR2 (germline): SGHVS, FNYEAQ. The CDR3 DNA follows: TGTGCCAGCAGCTTAGCGCTGCCCAGGGTAGACACCGGGGAGCTGTTTTTT. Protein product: CASSLALPRVDTGELFF.

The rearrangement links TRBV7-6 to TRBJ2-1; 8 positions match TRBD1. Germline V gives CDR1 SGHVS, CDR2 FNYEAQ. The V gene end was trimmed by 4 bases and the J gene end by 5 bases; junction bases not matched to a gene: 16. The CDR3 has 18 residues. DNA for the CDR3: TGTGCCAGCAGCTCCTGGGACAGGTTCCGGGACCCAGACAATGAGCAGTTCTTC. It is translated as CASSSWDRFRDPDNEQFF.

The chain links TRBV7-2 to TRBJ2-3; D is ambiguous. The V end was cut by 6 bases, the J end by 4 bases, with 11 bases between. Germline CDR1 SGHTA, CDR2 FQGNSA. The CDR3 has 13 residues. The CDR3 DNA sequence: TGTGCCAGCAGGCCTCTTTGGCCAGATACGCAGTATTTT. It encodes CASRPLWPDTQYF.

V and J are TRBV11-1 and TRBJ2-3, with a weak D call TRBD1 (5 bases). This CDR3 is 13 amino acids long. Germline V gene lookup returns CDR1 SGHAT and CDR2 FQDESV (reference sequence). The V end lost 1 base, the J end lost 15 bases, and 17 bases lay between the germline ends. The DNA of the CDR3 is TGTGCCAGCAGCTTAGACGATCTCTTGGACAATTATTTT. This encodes CASSLDDLLDNYF.

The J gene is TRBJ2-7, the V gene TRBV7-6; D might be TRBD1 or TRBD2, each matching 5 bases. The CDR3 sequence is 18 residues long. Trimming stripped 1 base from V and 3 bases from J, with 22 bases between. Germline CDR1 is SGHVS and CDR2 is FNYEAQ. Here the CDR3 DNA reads TGTGCCAGCAGCTTAGAGGATATTCGGGGATTGGGGGACTACGAGCAGTACTTC. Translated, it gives CASSLEDIRGLGDYEQYF.

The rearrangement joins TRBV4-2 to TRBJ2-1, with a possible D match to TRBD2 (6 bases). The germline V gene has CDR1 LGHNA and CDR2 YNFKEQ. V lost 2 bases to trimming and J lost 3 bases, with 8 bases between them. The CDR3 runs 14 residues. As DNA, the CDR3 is TGTGCCAGCAGCCAACAGGACTACTACAATGAGCAGTTCTTC. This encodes CASSQQDYYNEQFF.

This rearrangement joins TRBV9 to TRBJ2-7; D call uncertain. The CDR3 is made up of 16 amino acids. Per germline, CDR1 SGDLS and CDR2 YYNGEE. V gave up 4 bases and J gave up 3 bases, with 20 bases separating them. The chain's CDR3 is CASSPEKAAFGYEQYF. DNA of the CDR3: TGTGCCAGCAGCCCCGAAAAAGCTGCCTTCGGCTACGAGCAGTACTTC. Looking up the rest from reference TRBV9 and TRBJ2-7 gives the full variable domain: DSGVTQTPKHLITATGQRVTLRCSPRSGDLSVYWYQQSLDQGLQFLIQYYNGEERAKGNILERFSAQQFPDLHSELNLSSLELGDSALYFCASSPEKAAFGYEQYFGPGTRLTVT.

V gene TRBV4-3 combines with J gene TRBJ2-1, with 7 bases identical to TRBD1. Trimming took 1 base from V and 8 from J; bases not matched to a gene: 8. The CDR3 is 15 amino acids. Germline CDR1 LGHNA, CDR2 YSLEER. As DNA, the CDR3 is TGCGCCAGCAGCCAAGGATACAGGGGATACGATGAGCAGTTCTTC. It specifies CASSQGYRGYDEQFF.

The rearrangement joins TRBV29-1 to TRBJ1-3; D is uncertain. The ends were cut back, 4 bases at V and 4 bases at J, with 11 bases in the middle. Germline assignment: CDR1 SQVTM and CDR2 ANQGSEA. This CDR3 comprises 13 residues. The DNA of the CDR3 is TGCAGCGTTGTGGTACCGGACGGAAACACCATATATTTT. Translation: CSVVVPDGNTIYF.

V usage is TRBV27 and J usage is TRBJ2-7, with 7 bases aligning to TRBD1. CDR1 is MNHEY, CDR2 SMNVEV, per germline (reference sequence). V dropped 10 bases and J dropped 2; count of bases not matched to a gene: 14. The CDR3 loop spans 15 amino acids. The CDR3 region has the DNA TGTGCCACCAAGTGGGCTGGGGACAGCCCCTACGAGCAGTACTTC. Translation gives CATKWAGDSPYEQYF.

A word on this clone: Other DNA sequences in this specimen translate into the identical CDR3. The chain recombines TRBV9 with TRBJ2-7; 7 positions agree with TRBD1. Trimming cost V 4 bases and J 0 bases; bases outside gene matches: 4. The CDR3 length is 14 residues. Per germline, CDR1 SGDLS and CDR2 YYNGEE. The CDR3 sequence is CASSLRQGSYEQYF. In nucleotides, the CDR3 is TGTGCCAGCAGCCTTAGACAGGGCTCCTACGAGCAGTACTTC.

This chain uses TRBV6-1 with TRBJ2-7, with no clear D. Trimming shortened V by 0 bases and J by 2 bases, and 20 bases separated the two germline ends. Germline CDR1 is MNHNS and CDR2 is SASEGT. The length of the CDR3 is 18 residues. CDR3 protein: CASSEAFVATGRPYEQYF. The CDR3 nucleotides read TGTGCCAGCAGTGAAGCTTTTGTCGCGACCGGCCGTCCCTACGAGCAGTACTTC.

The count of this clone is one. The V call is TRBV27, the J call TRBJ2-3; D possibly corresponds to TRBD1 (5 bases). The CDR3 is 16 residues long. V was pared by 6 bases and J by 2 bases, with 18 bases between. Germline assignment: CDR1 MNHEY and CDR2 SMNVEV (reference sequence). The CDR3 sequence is CASSETGFPSTDTQYF. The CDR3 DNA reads TGTGCCAGCAGCGAAACAGGTTTCCCCTCCACAGATACGCAGTATTTT.